This T cell receptor beta chain derives from a study of cytomegalovirus exposure and HLA in healthy donors. Study-level background: Unique TCR beta sequences numbering over 100 million came from 150 million to 200 million T cells in an earlier analysis.

Note on this clone: Its target is not known.

Whole-study results and caveats: The authors listed some 160 TCR beta chains as cytomegalovirus-associated. Accurate predictions that matched the HLA-A and HLA-B alleles of most subjects were reportedly made from TCR beta sequences.

It was with 60 Vbeta and 13 Jbeta primers that the PCR ran. Libraries were prepared by immunoSEQ multiplex PCR; TCRdb keeps only in-frame clonotypes and omits some of them. The repertoire consists of about 210,000 clones, with approximately 82% occurring once and the leading ten covering 10%. Losses at the gene ends were 6 bases for V and 1 base for J; bases not matched to a gene: 4. CDR3 length: 14 residues. Germline values: CDR1 MNHEY, CDR2 SVGAGI. The clonotype was recovered from a woman aged 50 to 65 in good health and CMV-seropositive. Sequenced input: PBMCs. The chain is built from TRBV6-5 and TRBJ1-1; 8 bases agree with TRBD1. CDR3 amino acids: CASRDRARNTEAFF. The CDR3 coding sequence is TGTGCCAGCAGGGACAGGGCAAGGAACACTGAAGCTTTCTTT.